The following is a TCR beta chain sequence with its context. The entry originates in a study of CD8+ T cells in alopecia areata. Sequencing used cDNA as its template, made by extracting RNA and reverse transcribing it. The table came from immunoSEQ multiplex PCR; TCRdb's copy has only in-frame clones and leaves some out. Among about 180,000 clones listed, approximately 62% were seen once. This CDR3 has 17 residues. Germline CDR1 and CDR2: SGHRS and YFSETQ. The V gene end was trimmed by 2 bases and the J gene end by 6 bases; junction bases not matched to a gene: 11. The sequence came from a human donor with alopecia areata. The starting material was CD4+ T cells sorted from blood, obtained at week 0. The rearrangement links TRBV5-1 to TRBJ2-1; 10 bases match TRBD2. The CDR3 is CASSLTKPGLASNEQFF. The CDR3 DNA is TGCGCCAGCAGCTTAACCAAACCGGGACTAGCGAGCAATGAGCAGTTCTTC.